A selection of T cell receptor beta chains follows, all from one sample in a study of breast tumors, draining lymph nodes, adjacent tissues. TCRdb re-called the multiplex PCR reads with MiXCR, one entry per CDR3 protein. This table has about 80,000 distinct CDR3 sequences, under 25% appearing once. The material sequenced was axillary lymph node tissue. The receptors were sampled from a female donor with breast cancer. Some clones in this sample may be carry-over from other donors' samples. Each CDR3 is given with its conserved first and last residue. The D gene is left open where the match is weak. Size tells how often a clone was seen (once, few, many) or the class of an expanded clone, and some rows leave it out.

clone_size,j_call,v_call,d_call,cdr3_nt,cdr3_aa
few,TRBJ2-5,TRBV18,-,TGTGCCAGCTCACCATTGAAGAGGGATCTTGGAGAGACCCAGTACTTC,CASSPLKRDLGETQYF
many,TRBJ2-1,TRBV11-2,-,TGTGCCAGCAGCCAGGGGAGGTACAATGAGCAGTTCTTC,CASSQGRYNEQFF
many,TRBJ2-7,TRBV4-2,-,TGTGCCAGCAGCCAAGACGTGGGTCAGGGGGAGCAGTACTTC,CASSQDVGQGEQYF
-,TRBJ1-6,TRBV28,-,TGTGCCAGCAGTTTAGGCGACGGGAGCTCCTATAATTCACCCCTCCACTTT,CASSLGDGSSYNSPLHF
many,TRBJ1-2,TRBV10-1,-,TGCGCCAACAGTGTAGTTGGGGCGCGCGGCTACACCTTC,CANSVVGARGYTF
many,TRBJ2-5,TRBV5-1,-,TGCGCCAGCAGCTTGGGACGGGGGGCGAAAGGAGAGACCCAGTACTTC,CASSLGRGAKGETQYF
many,TRBJ2-7,TRBV7-2,-,TGTGCCAGCAGCCCTGATTGGACTACCTACGAGCAGTACTTC,CASSPDWTTYEQYF
-,TRBJ2-5,TRBV18,-,TGTGCCACCGCAGGGGGGTACCAAGAGACCCAGTACTTC,CATAGGYQETQYF
many,TRBJ2-7,TRBV20-1,-,TGCAGTGCTAGAGACCCGTCGACCTCCTACGAGCAGTACTTC,CSARDPSTSYEQYF
-,TRBJ1-5,TRBV6-2/TRBV6-3,TRBD1,TGTGCCACCTCGAACCTGGACAGGGGGATAGTCAATCAGCCCCAGCATTTT,CATSNLDRGIVNQPQHF
-,TRBJ1-1,TRBV7-9,TRBD1,TGTGCCAGCAGCTTAAGAGGGGGACAGGGGCGGGCTGAAGCTTTCTTT,CASSLRGGQGRAEAFF
many,TRBJ2-2,TRBV20-1,-,TGCAGTGCTAGAGTCCTAGACTTGGCCGGGGAGCTGTTTTTT,CSARVLDLAGELFF
many,TRBJ2-1,TRBV7-2,TRBD2,TGTGCCAGCAGCCAAAGGACTAGCGGGATGAACTACAATGAGCAGTTCTTC,CASSQRTSGMNYNEQFF
many,TRBJ1-5,TRBV20-1,-,TGCAGTGCTAGGTCCATGGCGGGGAATCAGCCCCAGCATTTT,CSARSMAGNQPQHF
few,TRBJ1-6,TRBV18,TRBD1,TGTGCCAGCTCACCAGGGACAGGGAATTCACCCCTCCACTTT,CASSPGTGNSPLHF
many,TRBJ1-6,TRBV20-1,-,TGCAGTGCTAGAGATCCAAAGCTCGGCGGCAATAATTCACCCCTCCACTTT,CSARDPKLGGNNSPLHF
many,TRBJ1-2,TRBV29-1,-,TGCAGCGCCCTAGGGATCTATGGCTACACCTTC,CSALGIYGYTF
many,TRBJ2-5,TRBV5-1,TRBD2,TGCGCCAGCAGCACTAGCGGGGGAGAGACCCAGTACTTC,CASSTSGGETQYF
many,TRBJ2-2,TRBV7-8,TRBD1,TGTGCCAGCAACCAGGGGGCAGCCGGGGAGCTGTTTTTT,CASNQGAAGELFF
many,TRBJ2-1,TRBV2,-,TGTGCCAGCCGAAACGAAGACTTAGGGGCAGATGAGCAGTTCTTC,CASRNEDLGADEQFF
many,TRBJ1-2,TRBV2,-,TGTGCCAGCAGAAGGGACGGTAACTATGGCTACACCTTC,CASRRDGNYGYTF
many,TRBJ2-7,TRBV6-5,TRBD2,TGTGCCAGCAGTTACTCGATATCCGGGACTACAGCCTACGAGCAGTACTTC,CASSYSISGTTAYEQYF
many,TRBJ2-7,TRBV11-1,-,TGTGCCAGCAGGTATGAGGACGAGCAGTACTTC,CASRYEDEQYF
many,TRBJ2-3,TRBV6-5,-,TGTGCCAGCAGTTATGGCCCTCCCTCTTCAGATACGCAGTATTTT,CASSYGPPSSDTQYF
many,TRBJ1-5,TRBV19,-,TGTGCCAGTAGTAAGGGACTTAGCAATCAGCCCCAGCATTTT,CASSKGLSNQPQHF
-,TRBJ1-2,TRBV18,-,TGTGCCAGCTCACCATCGTGGGAGAGGGGCTACACCTTC,CASSPSWERGYTF
many,TRBJ2-7,TRBV7-8,-,TGTGCCAGCAGCTCCTCGGGACTCCACGAGCAGTACTTC,CASSSSGLHEQYF
-,TRBJ1-3,TRBV28,-,TGTGCCAGCAGTTCAGCGACAGCACCCTCTGGAAACGCCATATATTTT,CASSSATAPSGNAIYF
-,TRBJ1-6,TRBV5-4,TRBD1,TGTGCCAGCAGCTTGGGACAGGGGATGGATTCACCCCTCCACTTT,CASSLGQGMDSPLHF
few,TRBJ2-5,TRBV6-1,-,TGTGCCAGCAGTGAAAACAAGGGGATGAGGGAATCGGGAGAGACCCAGTACTTC,CASSENKGMRESGETQYF
-,TRBJ2-3,TRBV7-9,-,TGTGCCAGCAGTACTGGGACGGCGGGTACGCAGTATTTT,CASSTGTAGTQYF
-,TRBJ2-3,TRBV7-2,TRBD2,TGTGCCAGCAGCCTCGAGGCGGGGGGACTAGCGGGATCAGCAGATACGCAGTATTTT,CASSLEAGGLAGSADTQYF
many,TRBJ2-7,TRBV7-9,TRBD2,TGTGCCAGCAGCTTAGCGGGAGGGCTAGACGAGCAGTACTTC,CASSLAGGLDEQYF
many,TRBJ2-1,TRBV4-2,-,TGTGCCAGCAGCCAAGTTGCGGGTAGCTCCTACAATGAGCAGTTCTTC,CASSQVAGSSYNEQFF
many,TRBJ1-4,TRBV20-1,-,TGCAGTGCCTCGCGGGGAGATGCGGAAAAACTGTTTTTT,CSASRGDAEKLFF
-,TRBJ2-3,TRBV6-2/TRBV6-3,-,TGTGCCAGCAAATCTAGCGCCAGCACAGATACGCAGTATTTT,CASKSSASTDTQYF
many,TRBJ1-5,TRBV2,TRBD1,TGTGCCAGCAGTGAAGCGGGGACAGTCAATCAGCCCCAGCATTTT,CASSEAGTVNQPQHF
many,TRBJ1-2,TRBV7-2,-,TGTGCCAGCAGCTTAGACTCCGGGCTTCGCTATGGCTACACCTTC,CASSLDSGLRYGYTF
many,TRBJ1-5,TRBV24-1,-,TGTGCCACCAGTGGGGTCCACTCCTCGGATAGCAATCAGCCCCAGCATTTT,CATSGVHSSDSNQPQHF
many,TRBJ2-7,TRBV9,TRBD1,TGTGCCAGCAGCTCCTCCGGGACAGGGACGTACGAGCAGTACTTC,CASSSSGTGTYEQYF
few,TRBJ1-1,TRBV20-1,-,TGCAGTGCTAGAGCCCTAGGGGAAGAGAAAGCTTTCTTT,CSARALGEEKAFF
many,TRBJ1-4,TRBV19,TRBD1,TGTGCCAGTGTGGACAGGGCGAATGAAAAACTGTTTTTT,CASVDRANEKLFF
many,TRBJ2-5,TRBV24-1,-,TGTGCCACCGGCATAGGGGGGCAGGGGCAAGAGACCCAGTACTTC,CATGIGGQGQETQYF
many,TRBJ2-3,TRBV5-1,TRBD2,TGCGCCAGCAGCTTCTACGGACTAGCGGGAAGCACAGATACGCAGTATTTT,CASSFYGLAGSTDTQYF
many,TRBJ1-3,TRBV20-1,-,TGCAGTGCTAGATCCACGACCTCTGGAAACACCATATATTTT,CSARSTTSGNTIYF
many,TRBJ2-3,TRBV24-1,-,TGTGCCACCAGTGTGAGGGGATCCTACGGTCATACGCAGTATTTT,CATSVRGSYGHTQYF
many,TRBJ2-5,TRBV6-1,TRBD2,TGTGCCAGCAGTTTAATAGCGGGACGGGCGCAAGAGACCCAGTACTTC,CASSLIAGRAQETQYF
many,TRBJ2-3,TRBV29-1,TRBD1,TGCAGCGTCGACCAGGGGGCTAAAGATACGCAGTATTTT,CSVDQGAKDTQYF
many,TRBJ1-5,TRBV7-8,TRBD1,TGTGCCAGCAGCTTAGAACAGGGGGGGGTAAAGGGTCAGCCCCAGCATTTT,CASSLEQGGVKGQPQHF
many,TRBJ2-2,TRBV7-2,-,TGTGCCAGCAGCTCGCCCAGGGGGGGCGGGGGGAACACCGGGGAGCTGTTTTTT,CASSSPRGGGGNTGELFF
-,TRBJ2-5,TRBV9,TRBD2,TGTGCCAGCAGCGCCGGAGGACTAGTGCGCGAGACCCAGTACTTC,CASSAGGLVRETQYF
many,TRBJ2-1,TRBV20-1,TRBD2,TGCAGTGCGAAGGTGACTAGCGGGATCTACAATGAGCAGTTCTTC,CSAKVTSGIYNEQFF
few,TRBJ2-4,TRBV20-1,TRBD1,TGCAGTGCCTCTTTGCGACCGGGACAGGGCTTATCGGGACCAGCCAAAAACATTCAGTACTTC,CSASLRPGQGLSGPAKNIQYF